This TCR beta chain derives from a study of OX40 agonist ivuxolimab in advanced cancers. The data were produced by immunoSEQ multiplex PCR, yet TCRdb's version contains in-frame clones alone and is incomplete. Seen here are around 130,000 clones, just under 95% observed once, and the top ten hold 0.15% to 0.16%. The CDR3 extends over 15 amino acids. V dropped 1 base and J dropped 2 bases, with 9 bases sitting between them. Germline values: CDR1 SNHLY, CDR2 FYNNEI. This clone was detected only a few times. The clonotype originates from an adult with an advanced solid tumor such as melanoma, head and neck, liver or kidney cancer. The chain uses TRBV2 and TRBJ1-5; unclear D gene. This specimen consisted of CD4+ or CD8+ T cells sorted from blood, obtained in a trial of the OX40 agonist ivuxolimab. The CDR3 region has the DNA TGTGCCAGCAGTGAAGAGGCGGACGGCAATCAGCCCCAGCATTTT. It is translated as CASSEEADGNQPQHF.